This TCR beta chain was retrieved from a study of human T cells and chemical hapten exposure. Concerning this clonotype: The antigen is undetermined. A junction boundary mismatches the germline segment, possibly from a read error.

Original analysis: TCR counts had a median of about 94,000 per sample and spanned about 23,224 to 690,600. MiXCR was run by TCRdb on the RACE reads, yielding one entry per CDR3 protein. None of the V and J calls come from the authors' own analysis; TCRdb made them. This table has approximately 260,000 distinct CDR3 sequences, approximately 8.4% appearing once. The CDR3 contains 14 residues. Per the germline V gene, CDR1 is DFQATT and CDR2 is SNEGSKA (reference sequence). The time point: pre-sensitization, week 0. The treatment here: therapeutic diphenylcyclopropenone sensitization with weekly scalp DPC. General study points: Once DPC sensitization occurred, TCRs above 1 in 1000 frequency showed no change. Donors in the study had alopecia, meaning their immune response may differ from healthy people's.

The TCR was taken from a woman aged 40 to 55 with alopecia areata. Some clones in this sample may be carry-over from other donors' samples. Sequenced material: whole blood, taken in connection with sensitization to the hapten diphenylcyclopropenone (DPC). This chain links TRBV20-1 with TRBJ1-3; weak D call: TRBD1 (6 bases). CDR3 in DNA: TGCAGTGCGAGAGATTCTCAGGGGCCCAACACCATATATTTT. Amino acids: CSARDSQGPNTIYF.